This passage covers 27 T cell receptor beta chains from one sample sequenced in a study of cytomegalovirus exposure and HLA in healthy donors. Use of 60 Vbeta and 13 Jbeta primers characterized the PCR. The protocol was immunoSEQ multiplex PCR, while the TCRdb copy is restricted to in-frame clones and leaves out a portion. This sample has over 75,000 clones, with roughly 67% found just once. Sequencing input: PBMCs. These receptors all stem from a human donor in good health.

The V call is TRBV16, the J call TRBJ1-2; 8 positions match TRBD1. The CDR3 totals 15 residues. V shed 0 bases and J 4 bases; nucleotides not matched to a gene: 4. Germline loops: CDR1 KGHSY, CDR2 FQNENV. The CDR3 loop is CASSQSSTGVYGYTF. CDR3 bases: TGTGCCAGCAGCCAATCCTCGACAGGGGTCTATGGCTACACCTTC.

The CDR3 sequence is CASSVERGYVEQFF. As DNA, the CDR3 is TGTGCCAGCAGCGTAGAGAGGGGGTACGTTGAGCAGTTCTTC. The chain combines TRBV9 with TRBJ2-1, with D possibly matching TRBD1 (6 bases). Germline-derived CDR1 and CDR2 are SGDLS and YYNGEE. The CDR3 contains 14 residues. Deletions cut 0 bases from V and 9 bases from J, with 13 bases between.

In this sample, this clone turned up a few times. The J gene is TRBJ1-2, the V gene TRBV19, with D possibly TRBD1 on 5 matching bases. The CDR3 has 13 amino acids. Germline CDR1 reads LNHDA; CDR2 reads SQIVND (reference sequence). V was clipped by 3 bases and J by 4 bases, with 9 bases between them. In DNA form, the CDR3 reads TGTGCCAGTAGTATGGGGCGGATCTATGGCTACACCTTC. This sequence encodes CASSMGRIYGYTF.

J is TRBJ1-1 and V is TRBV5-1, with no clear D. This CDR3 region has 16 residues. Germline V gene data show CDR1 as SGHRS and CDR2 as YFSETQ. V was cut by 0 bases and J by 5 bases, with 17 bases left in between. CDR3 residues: CASSLVPATGRTEAFF. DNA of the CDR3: TGCGCCAGCAGCTTGGTACCGGCAACCGGGAGAACTGAAGCTTTCTTT.

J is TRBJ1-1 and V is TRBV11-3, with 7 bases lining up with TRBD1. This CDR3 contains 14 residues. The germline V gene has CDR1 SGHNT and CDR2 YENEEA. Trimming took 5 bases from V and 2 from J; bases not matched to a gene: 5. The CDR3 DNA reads TGTGCCAGCAGCGTACAGGGGTATAACACTGAAGCTTTCTTT. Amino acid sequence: CASSVQGYNTEAFF.

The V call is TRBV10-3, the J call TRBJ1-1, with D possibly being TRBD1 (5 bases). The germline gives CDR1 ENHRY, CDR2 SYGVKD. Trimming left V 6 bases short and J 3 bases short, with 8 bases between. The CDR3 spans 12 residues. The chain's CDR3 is CAIRGDDTEAFF. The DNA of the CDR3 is TGTGCCATCAGAGGGGATGACACTGAAGCTTTCTTT.

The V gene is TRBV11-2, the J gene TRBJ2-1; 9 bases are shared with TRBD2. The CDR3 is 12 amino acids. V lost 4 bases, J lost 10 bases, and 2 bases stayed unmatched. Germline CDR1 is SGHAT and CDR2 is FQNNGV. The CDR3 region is CASSSGLAEQFF. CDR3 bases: TGTGCCAGCAGCTCTGGACTAGCGGAGCAGTTCTTC.

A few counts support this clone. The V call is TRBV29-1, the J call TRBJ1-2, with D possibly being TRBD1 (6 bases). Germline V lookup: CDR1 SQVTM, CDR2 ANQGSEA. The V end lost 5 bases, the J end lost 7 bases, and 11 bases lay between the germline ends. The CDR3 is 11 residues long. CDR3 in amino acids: CSVIRGAGYTF. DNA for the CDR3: TGCAGCGTTATCCGGGGGGCTGGCTACACCTTC.

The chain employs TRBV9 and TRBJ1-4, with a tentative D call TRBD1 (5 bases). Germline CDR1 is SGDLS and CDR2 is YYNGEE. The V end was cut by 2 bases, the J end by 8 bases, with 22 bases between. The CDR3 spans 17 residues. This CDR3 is CASSVGGVSAAYEKLFF. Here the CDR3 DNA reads TGTGCCAGCAGCGTGGGAGGGGTATCTGCGGCTTACGAAAAACTGTTTTTT.

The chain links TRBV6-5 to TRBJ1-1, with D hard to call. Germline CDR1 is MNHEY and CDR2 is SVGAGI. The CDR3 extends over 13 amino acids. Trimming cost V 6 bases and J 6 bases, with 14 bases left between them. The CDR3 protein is CASRKLVGAEAFF. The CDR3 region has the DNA TGTGCCAGCAGAAAACTCGTGGGCGCTGAAGCTTTCTTT.

CDR3 nucleotides: TGCAGCGTTGGGACAGGCTACAATGAGCAGTTCTTC. It specifies CSVGTGYNEQFF. The chain recombines TRBV29-1 with TRBJ2-1; 7 nucleotides agree with TRBD1. From germline, CDR1 is SQVTM and CDR2 ANQGSEA. The CDR3 runs to 12 residues. The V and J ends lost 4 bases and 3 bases, in that order; junction bases with no gene match: 0.

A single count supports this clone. CDR3 coding DNA: TGTGCCAGCTCACCGGGACAGTGGAGCTCTGGAAACACCATATATTTT. It yields the protein CASSPGQWSSGNTIYF. This chain uses TRBV18 with TRBJ1-3; the match to TRBD1 covers 7 bases. The germline V gene has CDR1 KGHSH and CDR2 LQKENI. This CDR3 region has 16 residues. The ends lost 3 bases at V and 0 bases at J; junction bases unmatched: 5. Drawing the rest from reference TRBV18 and TRBJ1-3, the complete variable domain is NAGVMQNPRHLVRRRGQEARLRCSPMKGHSHVYWYRQLPEEGLKFMVYLQKENIIDESGMPKERFSAEFPKEGPSILRIQQVVRGDSAAYFCASSPGQWSSGNTIYFGEGSWLTVV.

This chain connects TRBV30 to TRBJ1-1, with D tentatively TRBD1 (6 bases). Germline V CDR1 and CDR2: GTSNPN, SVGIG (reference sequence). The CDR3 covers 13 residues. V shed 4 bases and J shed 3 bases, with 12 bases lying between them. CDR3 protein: CAWKGQWDTEAFF. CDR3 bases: TGTGCCTGGAAAGGACAGTGGGACACTGAAGCTTTCTTT.

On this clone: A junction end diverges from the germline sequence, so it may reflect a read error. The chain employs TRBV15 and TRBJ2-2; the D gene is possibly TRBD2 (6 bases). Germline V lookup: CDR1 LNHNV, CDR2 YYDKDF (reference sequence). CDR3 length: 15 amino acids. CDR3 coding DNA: TGTGCCACCAGCAGAAGCCAGACCTTCACCGGGGGGCTGTTTTTT. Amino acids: CATSRSQTFTGGLFF.

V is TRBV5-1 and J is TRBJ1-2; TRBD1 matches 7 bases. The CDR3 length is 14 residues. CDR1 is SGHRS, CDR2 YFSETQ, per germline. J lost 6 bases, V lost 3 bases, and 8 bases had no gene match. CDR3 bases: TGCGCCAGCAGCTCGATGGACAGGACCCATGGCTACACCTTC. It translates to CASSSMDRTHGYTF.

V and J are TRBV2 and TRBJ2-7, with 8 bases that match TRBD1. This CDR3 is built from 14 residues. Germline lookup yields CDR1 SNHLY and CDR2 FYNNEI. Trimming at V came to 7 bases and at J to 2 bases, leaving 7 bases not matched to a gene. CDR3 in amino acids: CASKDRVITYEQYF. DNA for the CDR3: TGTGCCAGCAAGGACAGGGTTATAACCTACGAGCAGTACTTC.

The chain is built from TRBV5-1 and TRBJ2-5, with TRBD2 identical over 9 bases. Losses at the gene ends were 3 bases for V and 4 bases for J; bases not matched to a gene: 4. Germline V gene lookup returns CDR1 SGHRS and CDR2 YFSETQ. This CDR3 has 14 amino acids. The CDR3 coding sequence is TGCGCCAGCAGCTACCAGACTAGCGGAGAGACCCAGTACTTC. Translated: CASSYQTSGETQYF.

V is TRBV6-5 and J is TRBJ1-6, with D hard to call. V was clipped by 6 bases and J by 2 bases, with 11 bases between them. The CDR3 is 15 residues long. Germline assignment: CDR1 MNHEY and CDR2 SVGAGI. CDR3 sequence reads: CASREPGAYNSPLHF. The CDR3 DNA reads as TGTGCCAGCAGGGAGCCGGGTGCCTATAATTCACCCCTCCACTTT.

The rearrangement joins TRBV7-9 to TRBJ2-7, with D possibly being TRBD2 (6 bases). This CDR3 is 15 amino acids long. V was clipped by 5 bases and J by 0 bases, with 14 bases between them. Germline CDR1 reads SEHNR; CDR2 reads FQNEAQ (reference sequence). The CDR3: CASSRVGGSSYEQYF. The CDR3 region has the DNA TGTGCCAGCAGCCGCGTGGGAGGAAGCTCCTACGAGCAGTACTTC.

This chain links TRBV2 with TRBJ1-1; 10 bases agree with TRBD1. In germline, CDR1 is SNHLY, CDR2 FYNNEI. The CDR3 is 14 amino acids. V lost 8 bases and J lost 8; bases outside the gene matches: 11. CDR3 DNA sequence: TGTGCCAGCGGCCAGGACAGGGGGTCTGGAGAAGCTTTCTTT. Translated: CASGQDRGSGEAFF.

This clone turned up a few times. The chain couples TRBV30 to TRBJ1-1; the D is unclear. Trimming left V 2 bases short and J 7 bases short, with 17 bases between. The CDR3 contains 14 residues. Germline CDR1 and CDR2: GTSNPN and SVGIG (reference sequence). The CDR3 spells CAWSSPGDRVEAFF. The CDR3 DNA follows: TGTGCCTGGAGTTCCCCCGGCGACCGGGTTGAAGCTTTCTTT.

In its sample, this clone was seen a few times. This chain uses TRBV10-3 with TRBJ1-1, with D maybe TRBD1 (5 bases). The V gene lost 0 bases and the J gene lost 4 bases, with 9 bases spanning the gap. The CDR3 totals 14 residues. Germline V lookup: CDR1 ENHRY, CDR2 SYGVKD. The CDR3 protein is CAISESKGSTEAFF. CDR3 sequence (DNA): TGTGCCATCAGTGAGTCGAAGGGGTCCACTGAAGCTTTCTTT.

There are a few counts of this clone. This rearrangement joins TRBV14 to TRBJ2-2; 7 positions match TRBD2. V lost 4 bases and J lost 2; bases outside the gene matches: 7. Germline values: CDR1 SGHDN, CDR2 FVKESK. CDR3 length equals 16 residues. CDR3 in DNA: TGTGCCAGCAGCCTAGGGACTATCAGAAACACCGGGGAGCTGTTTTTT. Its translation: CASSLGTIRNTGELFF. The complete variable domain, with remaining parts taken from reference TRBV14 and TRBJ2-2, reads EAGVTQFPSHSVIEKGQTVTLRCDPISGHDNLYWYRRVMGKEIKFLLHFVKESKQDESGMPNNRFLAERTGGTYSTLKVQPAELEDSGVYFCASSLGTIRNTGELFFGEGSRLTVL.

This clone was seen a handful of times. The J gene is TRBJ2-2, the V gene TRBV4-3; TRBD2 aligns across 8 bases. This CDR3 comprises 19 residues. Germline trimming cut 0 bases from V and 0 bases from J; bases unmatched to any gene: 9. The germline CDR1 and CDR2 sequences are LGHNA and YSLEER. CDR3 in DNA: TGCGCCAGCAGCCAAGATAGACAGCGGGGGTTCGCGAACACCGGGGAGCTGTTTTTT. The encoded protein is CASSQDRQRGFANTGELFF.

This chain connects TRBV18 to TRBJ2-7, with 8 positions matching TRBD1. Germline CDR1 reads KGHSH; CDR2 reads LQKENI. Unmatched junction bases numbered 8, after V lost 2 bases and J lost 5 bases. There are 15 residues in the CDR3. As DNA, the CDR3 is TGTGCCAGCTCACCAATGCCGGGACAGGCAAACGAGCAGTACTTC. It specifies CASSPMPGQANEQYF.

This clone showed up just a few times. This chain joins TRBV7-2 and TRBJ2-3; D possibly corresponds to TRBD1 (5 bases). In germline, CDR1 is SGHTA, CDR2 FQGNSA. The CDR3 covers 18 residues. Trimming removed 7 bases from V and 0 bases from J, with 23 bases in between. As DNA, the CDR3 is TGTGCCAGCACCAAGGGGTATGGCGGCGGATTTAGCACAGATACGCAGTATTTT. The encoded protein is CASTKGYGGGFSTDTQYF.

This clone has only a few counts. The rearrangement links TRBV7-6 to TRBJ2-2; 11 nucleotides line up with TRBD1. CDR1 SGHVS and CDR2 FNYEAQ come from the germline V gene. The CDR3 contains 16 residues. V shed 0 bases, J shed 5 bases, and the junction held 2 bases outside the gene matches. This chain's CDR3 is CASSLAGTGGTGELFF. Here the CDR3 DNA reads TGTGCCAGCAGCTTAGCCGGGACAGGGGGGACCGGGGAGCTGTTTTTT.